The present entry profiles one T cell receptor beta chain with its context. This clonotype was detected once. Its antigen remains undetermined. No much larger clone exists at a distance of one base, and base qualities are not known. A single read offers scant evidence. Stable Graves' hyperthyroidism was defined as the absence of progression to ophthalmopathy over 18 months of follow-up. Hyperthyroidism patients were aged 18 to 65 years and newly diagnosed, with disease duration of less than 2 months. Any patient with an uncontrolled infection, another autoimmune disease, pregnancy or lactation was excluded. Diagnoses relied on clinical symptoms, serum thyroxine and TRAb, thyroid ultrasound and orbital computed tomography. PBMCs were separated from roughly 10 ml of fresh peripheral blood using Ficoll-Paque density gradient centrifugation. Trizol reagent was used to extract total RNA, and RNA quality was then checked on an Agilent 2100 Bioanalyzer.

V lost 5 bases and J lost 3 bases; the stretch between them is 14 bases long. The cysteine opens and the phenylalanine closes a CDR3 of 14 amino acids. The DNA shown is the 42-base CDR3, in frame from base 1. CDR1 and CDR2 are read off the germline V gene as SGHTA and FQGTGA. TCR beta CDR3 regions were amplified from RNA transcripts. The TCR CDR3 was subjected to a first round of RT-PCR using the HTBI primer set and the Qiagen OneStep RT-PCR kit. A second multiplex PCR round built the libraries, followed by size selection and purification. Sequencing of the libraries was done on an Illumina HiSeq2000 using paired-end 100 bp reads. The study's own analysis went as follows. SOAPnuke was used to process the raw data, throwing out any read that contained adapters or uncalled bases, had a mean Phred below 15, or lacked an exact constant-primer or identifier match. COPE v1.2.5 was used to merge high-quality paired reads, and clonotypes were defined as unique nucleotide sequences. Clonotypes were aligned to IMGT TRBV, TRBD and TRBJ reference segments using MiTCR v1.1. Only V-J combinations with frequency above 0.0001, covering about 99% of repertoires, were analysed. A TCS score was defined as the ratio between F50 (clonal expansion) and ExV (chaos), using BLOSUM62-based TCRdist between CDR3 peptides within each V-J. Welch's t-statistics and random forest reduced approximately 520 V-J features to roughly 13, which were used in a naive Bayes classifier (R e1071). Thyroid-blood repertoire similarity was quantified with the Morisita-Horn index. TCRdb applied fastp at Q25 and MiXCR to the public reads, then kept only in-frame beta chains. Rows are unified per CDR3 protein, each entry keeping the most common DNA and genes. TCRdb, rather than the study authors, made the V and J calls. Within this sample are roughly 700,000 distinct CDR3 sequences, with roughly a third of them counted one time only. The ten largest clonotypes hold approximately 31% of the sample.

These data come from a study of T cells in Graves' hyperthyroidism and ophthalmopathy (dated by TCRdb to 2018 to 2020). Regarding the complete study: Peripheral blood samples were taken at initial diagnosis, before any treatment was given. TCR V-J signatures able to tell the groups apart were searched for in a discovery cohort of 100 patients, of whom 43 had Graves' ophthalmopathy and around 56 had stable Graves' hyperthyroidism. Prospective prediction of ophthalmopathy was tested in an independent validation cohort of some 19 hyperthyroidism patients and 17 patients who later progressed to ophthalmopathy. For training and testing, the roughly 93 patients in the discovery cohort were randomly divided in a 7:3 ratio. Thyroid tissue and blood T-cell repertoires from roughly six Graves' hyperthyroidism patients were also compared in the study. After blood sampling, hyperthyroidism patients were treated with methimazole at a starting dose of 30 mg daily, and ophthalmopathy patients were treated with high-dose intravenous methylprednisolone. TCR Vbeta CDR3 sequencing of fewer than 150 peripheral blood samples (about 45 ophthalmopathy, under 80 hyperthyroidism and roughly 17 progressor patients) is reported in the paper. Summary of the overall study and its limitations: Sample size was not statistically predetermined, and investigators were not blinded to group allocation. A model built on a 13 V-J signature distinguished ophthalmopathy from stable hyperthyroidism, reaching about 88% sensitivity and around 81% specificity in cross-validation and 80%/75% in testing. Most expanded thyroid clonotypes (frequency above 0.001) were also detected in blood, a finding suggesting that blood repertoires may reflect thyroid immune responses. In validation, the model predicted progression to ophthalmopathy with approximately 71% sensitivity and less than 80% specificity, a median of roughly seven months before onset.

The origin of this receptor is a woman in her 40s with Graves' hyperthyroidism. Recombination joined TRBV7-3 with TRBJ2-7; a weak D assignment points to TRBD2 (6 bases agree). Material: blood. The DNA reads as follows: TGTGCCAGCAGCCGCACCGGGACTGACTACGAGCAGTACTTC. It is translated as CASSRTGTDYEQYF.